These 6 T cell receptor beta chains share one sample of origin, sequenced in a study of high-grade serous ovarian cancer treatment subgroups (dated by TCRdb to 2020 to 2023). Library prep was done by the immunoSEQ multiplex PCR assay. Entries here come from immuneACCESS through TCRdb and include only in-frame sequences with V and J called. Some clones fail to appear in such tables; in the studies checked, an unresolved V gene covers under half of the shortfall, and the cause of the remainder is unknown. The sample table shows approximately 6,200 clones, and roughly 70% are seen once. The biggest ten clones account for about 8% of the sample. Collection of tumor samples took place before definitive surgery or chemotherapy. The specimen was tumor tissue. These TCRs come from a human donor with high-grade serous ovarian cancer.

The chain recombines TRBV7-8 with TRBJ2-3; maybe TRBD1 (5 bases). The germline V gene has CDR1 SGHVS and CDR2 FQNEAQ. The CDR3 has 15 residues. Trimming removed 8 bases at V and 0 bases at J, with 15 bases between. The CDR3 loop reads CASLRQFTSTDTQYF. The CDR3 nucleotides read TGTGCCAGCCTCCGACAGTTTACTAGCACAGATACGCAGTATTTT.

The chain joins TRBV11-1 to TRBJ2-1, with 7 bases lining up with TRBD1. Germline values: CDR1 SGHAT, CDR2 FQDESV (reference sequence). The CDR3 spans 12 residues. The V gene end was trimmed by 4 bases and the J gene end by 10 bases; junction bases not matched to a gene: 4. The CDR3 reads CASSSTGEEQFF. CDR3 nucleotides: TGTGCCAGCAGCTCAACAGGGGAGGAGCAGTTCTTC.

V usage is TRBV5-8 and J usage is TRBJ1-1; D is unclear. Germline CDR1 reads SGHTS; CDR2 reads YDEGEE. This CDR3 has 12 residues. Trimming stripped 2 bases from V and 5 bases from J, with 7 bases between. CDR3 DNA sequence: TGTGCCAGCAGCTTCGAGAGGACTGAAGCTTTCTTT. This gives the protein CASSFERTEAFF. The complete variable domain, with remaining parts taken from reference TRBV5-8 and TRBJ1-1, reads EAGVTQSPTHLIKTRGQQATLRCSPISGHTSVYWYQQALGLGLQFLLWYDEGEERNRGNFPPRFSGRQFPNYSSELNVNALELEDSALYLCASSFERTEAFFGQGTRLTVV.

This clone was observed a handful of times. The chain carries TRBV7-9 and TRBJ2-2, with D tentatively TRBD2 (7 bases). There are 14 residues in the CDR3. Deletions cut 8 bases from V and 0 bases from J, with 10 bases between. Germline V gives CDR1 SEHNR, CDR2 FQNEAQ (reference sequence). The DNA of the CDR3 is TGTGCCAGCCGGGGGGCCCCGAACACCGGGGAGCTGTTTTTT. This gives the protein CASRGAPNTGELFF.

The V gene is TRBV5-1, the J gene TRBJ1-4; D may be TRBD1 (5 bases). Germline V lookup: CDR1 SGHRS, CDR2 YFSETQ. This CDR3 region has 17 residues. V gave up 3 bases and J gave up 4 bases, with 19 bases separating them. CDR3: CASSSDGAGRLNEKLFF. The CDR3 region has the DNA TGCGCCAGCAGCTCAGACGGGGCAGGGAGACTTAATGAAAAACTGTTTTTT.

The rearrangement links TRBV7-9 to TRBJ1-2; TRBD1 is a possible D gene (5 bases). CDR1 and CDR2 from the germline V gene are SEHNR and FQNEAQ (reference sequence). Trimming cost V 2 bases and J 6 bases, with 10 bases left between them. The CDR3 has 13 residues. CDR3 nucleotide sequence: TGTGCCAGCAGCTTAAGACAGTCTGATGGCTACACCTTC. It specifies CASSLRQSDGYTF.